This TCR beta chain was found in a study of blood T cell repertoires in COVID-19. Across the whole study: Researchers got acute and convalescent COVID-19 samples from the United States, Italy and Spain. The analysed material was cDNA or gDNA that came from T cells, B-cell-depleted T cells, or PBMCs.

The germline CDR1 and CDR2 sequences are MNHEY and SMNVEV (reference sequence). The CDR3 covers 16 residues. Trimming pared 5 bases from V and 3 bases from J, leaving 19 bases between. In the original processing: Amplification with reference gene primers provided the estimates of nucleated cell counts. Here immunoSEQ multiplex PCR was the method, and the copy in TCRdb shows in-frame clones only, minus some. The DNA was the basis for D and trimming; V, J and clone size are from that table. The sample contains about 90,000 clones, around four fifths of which appear only once. The specimen sequenced was peripheral blood. The V and J genes are TRBV27 and TRBJ2-5, with D tentatively TRBD2 (5 bases). The clonotype was recovered from a woman in her 70s with active or convalescent COVID-19. The CDR3 DNA reads TGTGCCAGCAGTCCCTCGGTTACTAGTCTTAAAGAGACCCAGTACTTC. Translated: CASSPSVTSLKETQYF.